This TCR beta chain comes out of a study of tumour-infiltrating T cells in Burkitt lymphoma. Study summary: Overall and progression-free survival were predicted by productive clonality.

Study outcomes and limitations: Several public clonotypes recurred in numerous Burkitt lymphoma patients.

CDR3 length: 16 residues. V was pared by 0 bases and J by 1 base, with 11 bases between. CDR1 and CDR2 (germline): SGHTA, FQGTGA. Assay: immunoSEQ multiplex PCR; the TCRdb copy retains only in-frame clones and omits some. Of roughly 1,800 clones in the sample, about 13% were seen once. Points on this clone: The antigen is undetermined.

The receptor was isolated from a human donor with Burkitt lymphoma. This rearrangement joins TRBV7-3 to TRBJ2-3; a weak D match, TRBD2 (6 bases). Sequencing used tumor tissue. The DNA for the CDR3 is TGTGCCAGCAGCTTAACAACGGGACTGGGCACAGATACGCAGTATTTT. Residues: CASSLTTGLGTDTQYF.